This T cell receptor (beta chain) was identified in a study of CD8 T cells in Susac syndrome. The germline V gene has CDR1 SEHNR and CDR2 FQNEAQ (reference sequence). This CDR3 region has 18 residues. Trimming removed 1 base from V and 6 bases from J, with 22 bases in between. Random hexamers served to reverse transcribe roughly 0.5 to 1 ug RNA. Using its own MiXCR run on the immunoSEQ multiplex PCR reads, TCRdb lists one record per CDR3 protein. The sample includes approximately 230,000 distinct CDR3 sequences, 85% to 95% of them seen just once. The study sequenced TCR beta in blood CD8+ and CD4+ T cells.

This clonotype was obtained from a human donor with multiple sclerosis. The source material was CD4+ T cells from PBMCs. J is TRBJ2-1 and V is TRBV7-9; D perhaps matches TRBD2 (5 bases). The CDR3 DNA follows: TGTGCCAGCAGCTTAGGTACCCTAGCTACAACTACGGGCAATGAGCAGTTCTTC. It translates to CASSLGTLATTTGNEQFF.